The T cell receptor (beta chain) described here comes from a study of T cell responses to AZD1222 COVID-19 vaccine. Points from the study as a whole: Receipt of two AZD1222 doses was followed by a rise in Spike-specific TCR breadth and depth. Females outnumbered males among donors, who were mostly white British; clonal diversity was possibly underestimated.

Only in-frame clones appear in the TCRdb table, and some are missing; sequencing was by immunoSEQ multiplex PCR. The sample contains nearly 90,000 clones, over 75% of which appear only once. The CDR3 is made up of 16 amino acids. This clone was picked up a small number of times. Its cognate antigen is unknown. The material was peripheral blood, obtained 28 days after the second AZD1222 dose. V gene TRBV21-1 combines with J gene TRBJ1-5; TRBD1 is the table's D call and was not checked against the DNA. TRBV21-1 has pseudogene status. This clonotype was obtained from an adult who received the AZD1222 COVID-19 vaccine. The CDR3, as DNA: TGTGCCAGCAGCAAGGGACAGGGAACTAGCAATCAGCCCCAGCATTTT. Translated: CASSKGQGTSNQPQHF.